This T cell receptor beta chain was captured by sequencing in a study of blood T cell repertoires in COVID-19. The data were produced by immunoSEQ multiplex PCR, yet TCRdb's version contains in-frame clones alone and is incomplete. The sample lists roughly 180,000 clones, approximately 81% occurring once. This CDR3 has 13 amino acids. The germline gives CDR1 SGHNT, CDR2 YYREEE (reference sequence). The ends were cut back, 2 bases at V and 3 bases at J, with 9 bases in the middle. The sequence was collected from a woman in her 40s with acute COVID-19. The rearrangement uses TRBV5-4 and TRBJ2-7; D perhaps matches TRBD2 (5 bases). Sequenced input: PBMCs or T cells enriched from blood (not recorded which). The CDR3 loop reads CASSFPGIYEQYF. For the CDR3, the DNA is TGTGCCAGCAGCTTCCCGGGAATCTACGAGCAGTACTTC.